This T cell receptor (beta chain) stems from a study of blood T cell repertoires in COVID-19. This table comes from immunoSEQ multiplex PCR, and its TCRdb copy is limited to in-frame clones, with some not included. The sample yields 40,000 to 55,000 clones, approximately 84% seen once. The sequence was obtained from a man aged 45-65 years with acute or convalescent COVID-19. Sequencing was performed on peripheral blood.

The DNA for the CDR3 is TGCGCCAGCAGCTTGGAGGGACAGTTGAACACTGAAGCTTTCTTT. As protein: CASSLEGQLNTEAFF. V gene TRBV5-1 combines with J gene TRBJ1-1; 7 nucleotides align to TRBD1. Germline CDR1 SGHRS, CDR2 YFSETQ. The length of the CDR3 is 15 residues. V dropped 0 bases and J dropped 0; count of bases not matched to a gene: 2. Combining the CDR3 with reference TRBV5-1 and TRBJ1-1 gives the whole variable domain KAGVTQTPRYLIKTRGQQVTLSCSPISGHRSVSWYQQTPGQGLQFLFEYFSETQRNKGNFPGRFSGRQFSNSRSEMNVSTLELGDSALYLCASSLEGQLNTEAFFGQGTRLTVV.